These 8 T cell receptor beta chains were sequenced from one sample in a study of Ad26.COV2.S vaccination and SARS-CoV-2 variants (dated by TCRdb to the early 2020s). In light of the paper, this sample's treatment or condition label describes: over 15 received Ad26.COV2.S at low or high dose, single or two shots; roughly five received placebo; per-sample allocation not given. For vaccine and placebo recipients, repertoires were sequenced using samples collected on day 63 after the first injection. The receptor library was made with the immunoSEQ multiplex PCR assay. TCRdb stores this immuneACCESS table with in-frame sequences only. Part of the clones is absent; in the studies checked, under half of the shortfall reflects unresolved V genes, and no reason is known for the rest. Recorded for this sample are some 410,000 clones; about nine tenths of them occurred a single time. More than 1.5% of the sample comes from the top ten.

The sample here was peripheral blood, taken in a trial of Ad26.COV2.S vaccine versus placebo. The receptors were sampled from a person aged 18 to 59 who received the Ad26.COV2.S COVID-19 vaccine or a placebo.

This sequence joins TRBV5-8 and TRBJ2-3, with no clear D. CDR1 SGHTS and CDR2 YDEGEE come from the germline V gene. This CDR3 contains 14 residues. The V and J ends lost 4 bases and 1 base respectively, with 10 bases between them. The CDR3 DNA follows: TGTGCCAGCAGCGAGAACTGGGGCACAGATACGCAGTATTTT. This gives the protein CASSENWGTDTQYF.

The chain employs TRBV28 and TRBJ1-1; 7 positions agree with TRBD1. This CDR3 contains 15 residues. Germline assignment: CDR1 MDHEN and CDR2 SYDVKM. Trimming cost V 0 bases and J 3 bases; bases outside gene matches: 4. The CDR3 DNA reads TGTGCCAGCAGTTTATGGTCAGGGGGGTACACTGAAGCTTTCTTT. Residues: CASSLWSGGYTEAFF.

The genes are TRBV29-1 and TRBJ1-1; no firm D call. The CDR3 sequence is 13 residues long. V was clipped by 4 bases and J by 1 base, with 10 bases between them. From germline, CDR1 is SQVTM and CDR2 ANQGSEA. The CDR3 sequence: CSVGDTENTEAFF. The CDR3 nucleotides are TGCAGCGTTGGTGACACCGAGAACACTGAAGCTTTCTTT. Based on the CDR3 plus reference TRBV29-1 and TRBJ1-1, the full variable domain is SAVISQKPSRDICQRGTSLTIQCQVDSQVTMMFWYRQQPGQSLTLIATANQGSEATYESGFVIDKFPISRPNLTFSTLTVSNMSPEDSSIYLCSVGDTENTEAFFGQGTRLTVV.

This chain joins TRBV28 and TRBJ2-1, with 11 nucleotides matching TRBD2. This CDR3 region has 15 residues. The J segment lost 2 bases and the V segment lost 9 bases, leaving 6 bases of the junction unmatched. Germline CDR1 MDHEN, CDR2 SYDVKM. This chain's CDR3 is CASTTSGVTYNEQFF. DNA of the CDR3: TGTGCCAGTACGACTAGCGGGGTCACCTACAATGAGCAGTTCTTC.

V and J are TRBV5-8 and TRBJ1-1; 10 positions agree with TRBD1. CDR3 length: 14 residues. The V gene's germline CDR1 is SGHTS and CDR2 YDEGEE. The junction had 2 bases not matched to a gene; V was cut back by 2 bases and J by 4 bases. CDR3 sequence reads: CASSFGTGVTEAFF. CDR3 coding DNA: TGTGCCAGCAGCTTCGGGACAGGGGTCACTGAAGCTTTCTTT.

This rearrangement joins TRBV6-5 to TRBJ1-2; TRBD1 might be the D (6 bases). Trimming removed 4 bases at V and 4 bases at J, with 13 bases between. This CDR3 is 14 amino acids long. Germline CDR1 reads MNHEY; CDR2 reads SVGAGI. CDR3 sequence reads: CASSLQGFGYGYTF. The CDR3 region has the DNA TGTGCCAGCAGTTTACAGGGATTCGGCTATGGCTACACCTTC.

The CDR3 sequence is CASSFSRDTQYF. The CDR3 bases are TGTGCCAGCAGCTTTTCTAGAGATACGCAGTATTTT. V and J are TRBV7-9 and TRBJ2-3; no reliable D call. CDR3 length: 12 residues. The ends were cut back, 3 bases at V and 5 bases at J, with 6 bases in the middle. Germline V gives CDR1 SEHNR, CDR2 FQNEAQ (reference sequence).

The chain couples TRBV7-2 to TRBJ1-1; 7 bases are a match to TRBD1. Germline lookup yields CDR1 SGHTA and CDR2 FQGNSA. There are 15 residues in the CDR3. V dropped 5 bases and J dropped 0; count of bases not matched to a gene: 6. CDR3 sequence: CASSLRQGMNTEAFF. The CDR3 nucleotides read TGTGCCAGCAGCCTGCGACAGGGTATGAACACTGAAGCTTTCTTT.